This is a list of T cell receptor beta chains from one sample in a study of blood T cells in healthy people across ages. TCRdb redid the calling of the 5' RACE reads with MiXCR, one entry per CDR3 protein. The sample holds approximately 790,000 distinct CDR3 sequences, around 62% seen once. The sequencing sample was made of blood. The receptors derive from a man aged 25 to 40 in good health. Each CDR3 is given with its conserved first and last residue. The D gene is left open where the match is weak. Clone size is shown for a subset of rows, as once, few, many or a class of expanded clone.

j_call d_call v_call clone_size cdr3_nt cdr3_aa
TRBJ2-7 . TRBV20-1 . TGCAGTGCTAGAGTTAGAGGCGGCTACGAGCAGTACTTC CSARVRGGYEQYF
TRBJ2-3 . TRBV24-1 . TGTGCCACCAGTGATTTGTATACGCAGTATTTT CATSDLYTQYF
TRBJ2-3 TRBD2 TRBV7-2 . TGTGCCAGCAGCCGAACCCCCCGAGCGGGGGGCCCAGATACGCAGTATTTT CASSRTPRAGGPDTQYF
TRBJ1-2 . TRBV18 . TGTGCCAGCTCACCCGAGACAGGCACCCGAAATGGCTACACCTTC CASSPETGTRNGYTF
TRBJ2-1 TRBD1 TRBV18 few TGTGCCAGCCTCCTGGACAGGGGAAGCGCGAATGAGCAGTTCTTC CASLLDRGSANEQFF
TRBJ2-5 TRBD2 TRBV20-1 . TGCAGTGCATGGACACGGGAGGGGACCCAGTACTTC CSAWTREGTQYF
TRBJ2-6 . TRBV12-3/TRBV12-4 . TGTGCCAGCAGTTTTATCTCACATCACTCTGGGGCCAACGTCCTGACTTTC CASSFISHHSGANVLTF
TRBJ2-7 . TRBV27 . TGTGCCAGCAGTATCGACGGCTACGAGCAGTACTTC CASSIDGYEQYF
TRBJ2-5 TRBD2 TRBV7-2 . TGTGCCAGCAGCTCAGAGAGCGGGGGGGTGGAGGAGACCCAGTACTTC CASSSESGGVEETQYF
TRBJ2-5 TRBD2 TRBV9 . TGTGCCAGCAGCCCGTCTGGTGCGGGAGGAGGTGATGAGCAGTACTTC CASSPSGAGGGDEQYF
TRBJ2-3 . TRBV2 . TGTGCCAGCAGTGACGACTTCCCCTCCACAGATACGCAGTATTTT CASSDDFPSTDTQYF
TRBJ2-7 . TRBV7-6 . TGTGCCAGCAGCTCAGCAGCAACCTACGAGCAGTACTTC CASSSAATYEQYF
TRBJ2-1 TRBD2 TRBV12-3/TRBV12-4 . TGTGCCAGCAGTTTCTTGACAGCGGGAACATCGAGTGAGCAGTTCTTC CASSFLTAGTSSEQFF
TRBJ2-1 . TRBV28 few TGTGCCAGCAGTCGGACGGTCTACAATGAGCAGTTCTTC CASSRTVYNEQFF
TRBJ1-5 . TRBV7-3 few TGTGCCGGCAGCCCTACCGGGGGGGATCAGCCCCAGCATTTT CAGSPTGGDQPQHF
TRBJ2-1 . TRBV7-2 once TGTGCCAGCAGCTTAGGCAATCGGGAGCAGTTCTTC CASSLGNREQFF
TRBJ1-2 . TRBV9 . TGTGCCAGCAGCGTAGAAGCATACACTAACTATGGCTACACCTTC CASSVEAYTNYGYTF
TRBJ2-7 TRBD1 TRBV29-1 . TGCAGCGTCGGAAACAGGGGGGAAGAGCAGTACTTC CSVGNRGEEQYF
TRBJ2-3 . TRBV25-1 . TGTGCCAGCAGTGAACCAGGGGTAGATATGCAGTATTTT CASSEPGVDMQYF
TRBJ2-6 . TRBV7-9 . TGTGCCAGCAGCTTAGTCTCTCTGTACTCTGGGGCCAACGTCCTGACTTTC CASSLVSLYSGANVLTF
TRBJ2-1 . TRBV7-2 . TGTGCCAGCAGCCGGGGGTGGAGCAACAATGAGCAGTTCTTC CASSRGWSNNEQFF
TRBJ2-5 . TRBV7-2 . TGTGCCAGCAGCTTAAGGGGCCGGGACATGGGGGGAGAGACCCAGTACTTC CASSLRGRDMGGETQYF
TRBJ2-7 . TRBV19 . TGTGCCAGTAGTAAGGCTAGAGACTCCTACGAGCAGTACTTC CASSKARDSYEQYF
TRBJ1-2 . TRBV29-1 . TGCAGCGTTGCGGGCGGGGCCGGCTATGGCTACACCTTC CSVAGGAGYGYTF
TRBJ2-7 . TRBV5-1 . TGCGCCAGCAGCGCGCCCCCCCAGTACTTC CASSAPPQYF
TRBJ2-3 . TRBV5-1 . TGCGCCAGCAGCTCTGGACCTTCTAGGGGGGACACAGATACGCAGTATTTT CASSSGPSRGDTDTQYF
TRBJ2-1 . TRBV7-7 few TGTGCCAGCAGCTCCACCCTGTACTATCCTAACAATGAGCAGTTCTTC CASSSTLYYPNNEQFF
TRBJ2-7 . TRBV6-2/TRBV6-3 . TGTGCCAGCTCGACAGGCGTCTACGAGCAGTACTTC CASSTGVYEQYF
TRBJ1-2 . TRBV7-2 . TGTGCCAGCAGCTTTAGCAGTTATGGCTACACCTTC CASSFSSYGYTF
TRBJ2-1 TRBD2 TRBV12-3/TRBV12-4 . TGTGCCAGCAGTTTAGCGCGAGCGGGGCCCTACAATGAGCAGTTCTTC CASSLARAGPYNEQFF
TRBJ2-1 TRBD2 TRBV6-2/TRBV6-3 . TGTGCCAGCAGTCACTCATCCGGGACTAGCGGGGGGGGTGAGCAGTTCTTC CASSHSSGTSGGGEQFF
TRBJ2-4 . TRBV6-1 . TGTGCCAGCAGTCCCCACAGGGTCCGAGCCAAAAACATTCAGTACTTC CASSPHRVRAKNIQYF
TRBJ2-7 TRBD2 TRBV29-1 . TGCAGCGCTTATACTAGCGGGGCCCTTGCGAGCTCCTACAATGAGCAGTACTTC CSAYTSGALASSYNEQYF
TRBJ2-4 . TRBV11-2 . TGTGCCAGCAGCCTCTCCCGGACAAGGGGCCGAGGACCCAAAAACATTCAGTACTTC CASSLSRTRGRGPKNIQYF
TRBJ1-1 . TRBV4-3 . TGCGCCAGCAGCCAGACCAGGGGAGTTCAAGCTTTCTTT CASSQTRGVQAFF
TRBJ2-5 . TRBV20-1 . TGCAGTGCTAGAGAGGTGGCAGGGTGGTTAGAGACCCAGTACTTC CSAREVAGWLETQYF
TRBJ2-3 TRBD2 TRBV10-3 . TGTGCCATCAGTGAAGGACTAGCGGAGCCAGATACGCAGTATTTT CAISEGLAEPDTQYF
TRBJ2-7 . TRBV4-3 . TGCGCCAGCAGCCAATTTGGGGGCGAGCAGTACTTC CASSQFGGEQYF
TRBJ1-1 . TRBV12-3/TRBV12-4 . TGTGCCAGCAGTTTGGTCAGGGCCACTGAAGCTTTCTTT CASSLVRATEAFF
TRBJ1-1 . TRBV12-3/TRBV12-4 . TGTGCCAGCAGTTTACAGGGTCGACTAAACACTGAAGCTTTCTTT CASSLQGRLNTEAFF
TRBJ2-5 TRBD1 TRBV28 once TGTGCCAGCAGTTTATCGCCCTGGACAGGCCCGCAAGAGGCCCAGTACTTC CASSLSPWTGPQEAQYF
TRBJ2-7 TRBD1 TRBV20-1 . TGCAGTGCTAGCGGGCAGGGGGACTACGAGCAGTACTTC CSASGQGDYEQYF
TRBJ2-3 TRBD2 TRBV20-1 . TGCAGTGCGATTAGGACTAGCGGGGGCTATACGCAGTATTTT CSAIRTSGGYTQYF
TRBJ1-6 . TRBV20-1 few TGCAGTGCTAGTGGGGGGCTAGAGAATTCACCCCTCCACTTT CSASGGLENSPLHF
TRBJ2-5 . TRBV28 . TGTGCCAGCAGTTTCGCCGGGTCCCAAGAGACCCAGTACTTC CASSFAGSQETQYF
TRBJ2-5 . TRBV12-3/TRBV12-4 . TGTGCCAGCAGCAAGGTTTTGGAGACCCAGTACTTC CASSKVLETQYF
TRBJ2-1 TRBD1 TRBV20-1 few TGCAGTGCTAGATCACCAGGTGGCAGGGGGCTGAACAATGAGCAGTTCTTC CSARSPGGRGLNNEQFF
TRBJ2-1 TRBD2 TRBV20-1 few TGCAGTGCTAGAGAAGGGGTAACTAGCGTTTCTAATGAGCAGTTCTTC CSAREGVTSVSNEQFF
TRBJ2-3 TRBD1 TRBV29-1 . TGCAGCGTCGACCGGGGGACAGGGGGATTCAGCACAGATACGCAGTATTTT CSVDRGTGGFSTDTQYF
TRBJ1-2 . TRBV27 . TGTGCCAGCAGTGGCCAGGCCCGCAACTATGGCTACACCTTC CASSGQARNYGYTF
TRBJ2-7 TRBD1 TRBV28 . TGTGCCAGCAGTTTTCGTTTCGGACAGGGATCATCCGAGCAGTACTTC CASSFRFGQGSSEQYF
TRBJ1-4 . TRBV29-1 . TGCAGCGTCGGGGTTAAAGCAACTAATGAAAAACTGTTTTTT CSVGVKATNEKLFF
TRBJ2-6 . TRBV4-3 . TGCGCCAGCAGCCTCGCGGGGTACTCTGGGGCCAACGTCCTGACTTTC CASSLAGYSGANVLTF
TRBJ2-7 TRBD1 TRBV11-2 . TGTGCCAGCACTTGGGCGGACAGGGTGTATCACGAGCAGTACTTC CASTWADRVYHEQYF
TRBJ2-5 . TRBV10-3 . TGTGCCAGCGGGCGGTACCAAGAGACCCAGTACTTC CASGRYQETQYF
TRBJ2-1 . TRBV6-5 . TGTGCCAGCAGTTACAGGGTTGGGATTCGGAATGAGCAGTTCTTC CASSYRVGIRNEQFF
TRBJ1-1 TRBD1 TRBV15 once TGTGCCACCAGCAGAGGCCCGCAGGGGGCAAATACTGAAGCTTTCTTT CATSRGPQGANTEAFF